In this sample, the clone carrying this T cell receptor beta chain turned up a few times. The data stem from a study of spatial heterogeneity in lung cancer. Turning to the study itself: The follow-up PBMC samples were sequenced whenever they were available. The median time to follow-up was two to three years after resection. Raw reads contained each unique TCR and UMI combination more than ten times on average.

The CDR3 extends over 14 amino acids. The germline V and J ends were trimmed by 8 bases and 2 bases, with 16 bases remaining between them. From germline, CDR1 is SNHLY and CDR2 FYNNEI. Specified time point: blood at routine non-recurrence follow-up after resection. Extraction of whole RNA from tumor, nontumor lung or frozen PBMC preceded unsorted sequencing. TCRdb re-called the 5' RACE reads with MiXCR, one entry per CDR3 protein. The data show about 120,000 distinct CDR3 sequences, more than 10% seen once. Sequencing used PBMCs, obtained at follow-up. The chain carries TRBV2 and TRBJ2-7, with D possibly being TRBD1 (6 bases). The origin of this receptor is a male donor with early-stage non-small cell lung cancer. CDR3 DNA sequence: TGTGCCAGCCAAGAGGCGACAGGCCCCTACGAGCAGTACTTC. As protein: CASQEATGPYEQYF.